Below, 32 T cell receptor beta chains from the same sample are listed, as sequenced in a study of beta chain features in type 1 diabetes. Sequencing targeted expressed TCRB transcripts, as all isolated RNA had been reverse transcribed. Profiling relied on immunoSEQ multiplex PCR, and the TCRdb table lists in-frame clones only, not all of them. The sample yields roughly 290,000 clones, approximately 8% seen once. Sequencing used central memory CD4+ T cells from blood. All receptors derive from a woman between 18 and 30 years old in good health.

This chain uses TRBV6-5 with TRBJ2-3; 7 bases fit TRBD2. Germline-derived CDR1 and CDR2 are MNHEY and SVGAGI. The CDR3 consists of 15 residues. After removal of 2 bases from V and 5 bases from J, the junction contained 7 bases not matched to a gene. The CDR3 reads CASSYSGVFLDTQYF. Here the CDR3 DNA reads TGTGCCAGCAGTTACAGCGGGGTGTTCTTAGATACGCAGTATTTT.

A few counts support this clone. CDR3 coding DNA: TGTGCCAGCTCACCGGGAAGGAGCTCCTACGAGCAGTACTTC. Translating it yields CASSPGRSSYEQYF. The chain links TRBV18 to TRBJ2-7; no clear D. Germline V gene sequence: CDR1 KGHSH, CDR2 LQKENI. The CDR3 extends over 14 amino acids. Trimming cost V 3 bases and J 0 bases, with 9 bases left between them.

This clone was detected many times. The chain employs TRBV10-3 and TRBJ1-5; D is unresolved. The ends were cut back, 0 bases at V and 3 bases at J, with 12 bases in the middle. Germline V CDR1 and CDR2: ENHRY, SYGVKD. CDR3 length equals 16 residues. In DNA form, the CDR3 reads TGTGCCATCAGTGAGTCAGGGCAGGCGGTCAATCAGCCCCAGCATTTT. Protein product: CAISESGQAVNQPQHF.

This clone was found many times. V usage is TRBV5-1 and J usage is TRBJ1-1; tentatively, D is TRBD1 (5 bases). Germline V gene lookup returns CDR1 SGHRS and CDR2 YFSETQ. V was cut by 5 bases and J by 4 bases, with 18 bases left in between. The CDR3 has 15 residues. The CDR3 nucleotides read TGCGCCAGCAGTCATCAGGGCCCTGATGTCACTGAAGCTTTCTTT. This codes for CASSHQGPDVTEAFF.

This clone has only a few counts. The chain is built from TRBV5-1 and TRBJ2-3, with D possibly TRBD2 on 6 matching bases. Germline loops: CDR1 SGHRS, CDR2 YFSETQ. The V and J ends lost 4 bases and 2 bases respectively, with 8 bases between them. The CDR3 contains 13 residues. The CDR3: CASSRGNTDTQYF. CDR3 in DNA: TGCGCCAGCAGCCGCGGGAACACAGATACGCAGTATTTT.

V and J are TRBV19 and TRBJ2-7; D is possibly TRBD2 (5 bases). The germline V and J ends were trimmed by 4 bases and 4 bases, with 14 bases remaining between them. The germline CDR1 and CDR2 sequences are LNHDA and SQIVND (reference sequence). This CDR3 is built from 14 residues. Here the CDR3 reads CASSTRSEDYEQYF. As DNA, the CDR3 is TGTGCCAGTAGTACTAGGTCGGAGGATTACGAGCAGTACTTC.

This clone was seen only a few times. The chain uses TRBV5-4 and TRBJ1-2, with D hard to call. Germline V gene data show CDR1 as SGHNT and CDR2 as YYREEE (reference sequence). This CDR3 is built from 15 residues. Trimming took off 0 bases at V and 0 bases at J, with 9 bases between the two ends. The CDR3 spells CASSLDLSTNYGYTF. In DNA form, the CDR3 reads TGTGCCAGCAGCTTGGATCTGAGTACTAACTATGGCTACACCTTC.

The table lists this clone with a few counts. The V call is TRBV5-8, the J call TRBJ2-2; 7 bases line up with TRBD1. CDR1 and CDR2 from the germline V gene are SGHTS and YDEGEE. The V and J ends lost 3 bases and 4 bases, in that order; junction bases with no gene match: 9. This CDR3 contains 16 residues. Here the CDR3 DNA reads TGTGCCAGCAGCTCAAGCAGAGCAGGGGGCACCGGGGAGCTGTTTTTT. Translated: CASSSSRAGGTGELFF.

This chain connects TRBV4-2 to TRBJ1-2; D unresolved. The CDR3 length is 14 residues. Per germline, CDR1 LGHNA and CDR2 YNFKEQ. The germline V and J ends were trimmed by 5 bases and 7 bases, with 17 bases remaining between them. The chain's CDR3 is CASSYSGTPTGYTF. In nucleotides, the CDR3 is TGTGCCAGCAGCTATTCCGGAACCCCTACTGGCTACACCTTC.

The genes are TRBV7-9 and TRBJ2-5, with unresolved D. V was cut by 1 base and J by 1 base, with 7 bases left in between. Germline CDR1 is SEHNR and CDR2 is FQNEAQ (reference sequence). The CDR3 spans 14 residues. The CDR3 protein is CASSLDFTQETQYF. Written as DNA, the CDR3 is TGTGCCAGCAGCTTAGATTTCACCCAAGAGACCCAGTACTTC.

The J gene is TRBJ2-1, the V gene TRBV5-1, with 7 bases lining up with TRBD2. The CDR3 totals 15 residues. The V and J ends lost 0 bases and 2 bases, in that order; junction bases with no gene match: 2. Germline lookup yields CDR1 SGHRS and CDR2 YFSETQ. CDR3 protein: CASSLDGTTYNEQFF. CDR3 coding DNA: TGCGCCAGCAGCTTGGATGGGACTACCTACAATGAGCAGTTCTTC.

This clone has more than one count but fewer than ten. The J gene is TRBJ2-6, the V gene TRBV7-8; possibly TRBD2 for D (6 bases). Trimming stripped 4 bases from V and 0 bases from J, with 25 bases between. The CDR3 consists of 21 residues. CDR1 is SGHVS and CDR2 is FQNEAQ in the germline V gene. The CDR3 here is CASSSREHSGLTSSGANVLTF. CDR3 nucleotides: TGTGCCAGCAGCTCCCGCGAGCATTCGGGACTGACGAGCTCTGGGGCCAACGTCCTGACTTTC.

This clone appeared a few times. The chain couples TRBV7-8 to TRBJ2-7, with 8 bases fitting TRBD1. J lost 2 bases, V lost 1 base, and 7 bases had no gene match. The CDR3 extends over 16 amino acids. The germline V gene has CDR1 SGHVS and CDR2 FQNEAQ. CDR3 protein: CASSLGGQGGTYEQYV. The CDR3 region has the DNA TGTGCCAGCAGCTTAGGCGGACAGGGAGGAACCTACGAGCAGTACGTC.

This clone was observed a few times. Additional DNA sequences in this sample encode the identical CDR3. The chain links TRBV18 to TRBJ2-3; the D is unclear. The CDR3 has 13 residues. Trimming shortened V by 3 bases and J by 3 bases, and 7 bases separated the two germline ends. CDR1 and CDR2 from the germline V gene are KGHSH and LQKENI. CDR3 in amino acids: CASSPSGTDTQYF. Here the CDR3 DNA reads TGTGCCAGCTCACCCTCTGGAACAGATACGCAGTATTTT.

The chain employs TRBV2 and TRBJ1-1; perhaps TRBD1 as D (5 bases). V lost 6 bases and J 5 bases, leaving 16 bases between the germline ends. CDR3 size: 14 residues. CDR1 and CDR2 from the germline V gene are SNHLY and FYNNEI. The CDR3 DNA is TGTGCCAGCAGGGCCGGGACCCCGAGAACTGAAGCTTTCTTT. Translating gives CASRAGTPRTEAFF.

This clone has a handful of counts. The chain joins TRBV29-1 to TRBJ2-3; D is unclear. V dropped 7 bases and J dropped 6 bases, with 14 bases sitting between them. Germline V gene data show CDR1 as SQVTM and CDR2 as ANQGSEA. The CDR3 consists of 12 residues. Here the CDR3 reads CSAALRSDTQYF. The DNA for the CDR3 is TGCAGCGCGGCGCTTAGATCCGATACGCAGTATTTT.

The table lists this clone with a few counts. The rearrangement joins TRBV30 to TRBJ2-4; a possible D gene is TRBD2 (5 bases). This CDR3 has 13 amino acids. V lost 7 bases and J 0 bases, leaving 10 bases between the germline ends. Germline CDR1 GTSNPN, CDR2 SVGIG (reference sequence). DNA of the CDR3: TGTGCCTTGGAGGCCCTAGCCAAAAACATTCAGTACTTC. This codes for CALEALAKNIQYF.

In nucleotides, the CDR3 is TGTGCCAGCAGCGCGGGACCCTCCAATGAGCAGTTCTTC. Translation gives CASSAGPSNEQFF. The chain has TRBV9 and TRBJ2-1; D could derive from TRBD1 or TRBD2 (5 bases each). The CDR3 has 13 amino acids. V was pared by 3 bases and J by 6 bases, with 10 bases between. CDR1 is SGDLS, CDR2 YYNGEE, per germline.

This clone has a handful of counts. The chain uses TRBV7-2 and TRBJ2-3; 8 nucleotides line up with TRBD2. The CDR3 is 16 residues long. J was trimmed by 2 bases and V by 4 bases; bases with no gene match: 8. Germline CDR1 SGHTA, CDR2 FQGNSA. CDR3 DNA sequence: TGTGCCAGCAGCTGGGGAGGCGGGGGGACCACAGATACGCAGTATTTT. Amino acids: CASSWGGGGTTDTQYF.

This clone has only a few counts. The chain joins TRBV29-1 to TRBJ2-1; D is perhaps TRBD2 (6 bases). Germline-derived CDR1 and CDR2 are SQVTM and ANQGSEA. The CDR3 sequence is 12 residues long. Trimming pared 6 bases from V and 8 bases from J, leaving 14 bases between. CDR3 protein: CSVAGTVDEQFF. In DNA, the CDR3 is TGCAGCGTCGCCGGGACTGTCGATGAGCAGTTCTTC.

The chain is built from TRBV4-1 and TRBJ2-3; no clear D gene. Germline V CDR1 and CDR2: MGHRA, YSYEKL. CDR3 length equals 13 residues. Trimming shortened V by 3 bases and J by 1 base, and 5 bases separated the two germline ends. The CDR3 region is CASSQPGTDTQYF. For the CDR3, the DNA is TGCGCCAGCAGCCAGCCAGGCACAGATACGCAGTATTTT.

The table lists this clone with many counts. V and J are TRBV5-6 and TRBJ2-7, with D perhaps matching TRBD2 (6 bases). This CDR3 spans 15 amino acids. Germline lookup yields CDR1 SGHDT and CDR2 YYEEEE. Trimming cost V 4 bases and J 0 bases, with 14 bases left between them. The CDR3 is CASSRNSGYSYEQYF. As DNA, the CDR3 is TGTGCCAGCAGCCGAAATAGCGGCTACTCCTACGAGCAGTACTTC.

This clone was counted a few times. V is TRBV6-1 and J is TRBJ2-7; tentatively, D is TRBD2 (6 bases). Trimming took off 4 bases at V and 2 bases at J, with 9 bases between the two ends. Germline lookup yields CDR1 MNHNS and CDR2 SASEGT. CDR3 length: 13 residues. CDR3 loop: CASSGGAPYEQYF. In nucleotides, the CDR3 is TGTGCCAGCAGTGGCGGGGCCCCCTACGAGCAGTACTTC.

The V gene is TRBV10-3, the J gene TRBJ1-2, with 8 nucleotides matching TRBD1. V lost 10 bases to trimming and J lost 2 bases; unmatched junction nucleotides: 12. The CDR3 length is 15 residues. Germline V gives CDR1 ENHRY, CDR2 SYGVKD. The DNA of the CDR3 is TGTGCCAGCTCGAAAGCAGGGGGCTCGAACTATGGCTACACCTTC. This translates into CASSKAGGSNYGYTF.

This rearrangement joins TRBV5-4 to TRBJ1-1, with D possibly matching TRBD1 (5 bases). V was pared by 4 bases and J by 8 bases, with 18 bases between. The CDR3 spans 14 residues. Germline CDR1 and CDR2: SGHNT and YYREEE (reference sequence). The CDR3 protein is CASSTERGKREAFF. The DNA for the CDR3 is TGTGCCAGCAGCACCGAGCGGGGGAAAAGGGAAGCTTTCTTT.

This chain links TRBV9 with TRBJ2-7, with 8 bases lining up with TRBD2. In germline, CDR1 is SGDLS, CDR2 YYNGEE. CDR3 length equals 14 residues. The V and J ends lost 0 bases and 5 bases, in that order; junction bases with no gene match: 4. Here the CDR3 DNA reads TGTGCCAGCAGCGTAGCAGCGGGAGCTCACGAGCAGTACTTC. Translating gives CASSVAAGAHEQYF.

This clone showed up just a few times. CDR3 protein: CASSLFGMEDEQYF. CDR3 sequence (DNA): TGCGCCAGCAGCTTGTTTGGTATGGAGGACGAGCAGTACTTC. The gene calls are TRBV5-1 and TRBJ2-7, with D possibly matching TRBD2 (5 bases). This CDR3 has 14 residues. In germline, CDR1 is SGHRS, CDR2 YFSETQ. V was cut by 1 base and J by 5 bases, with 13 bases left in between. Drawing the rest from reference TRBV5-1 and TRBJ2-7, the complete variable domain is KAGVTQTPRYLIKTRGQQVTLSCSPISGHRSVSWYQQTPGQGLQFLFEYFSETQRNKGNFPGRFSGRQFSNSRSEMNVSTLELGDSALYLCASSLFGMEDEQYFGPGTRLTVT.

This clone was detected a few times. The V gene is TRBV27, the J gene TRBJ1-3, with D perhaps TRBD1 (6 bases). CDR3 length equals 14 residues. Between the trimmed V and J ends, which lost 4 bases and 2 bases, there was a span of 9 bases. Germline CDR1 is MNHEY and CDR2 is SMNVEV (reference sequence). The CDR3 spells CASSSGATGNTIYF. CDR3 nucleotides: TGTGCCAGCAGTTCAGGGGCTACTGGAAACACCATATATTTT.

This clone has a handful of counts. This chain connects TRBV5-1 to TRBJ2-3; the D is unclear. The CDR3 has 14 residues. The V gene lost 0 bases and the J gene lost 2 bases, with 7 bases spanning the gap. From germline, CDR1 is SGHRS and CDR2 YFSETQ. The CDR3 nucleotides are TGCGCCAGCAGCTTGGAGGCAGACACAGATACGCAGTATTTT. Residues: CASSLEADTDTQYF.

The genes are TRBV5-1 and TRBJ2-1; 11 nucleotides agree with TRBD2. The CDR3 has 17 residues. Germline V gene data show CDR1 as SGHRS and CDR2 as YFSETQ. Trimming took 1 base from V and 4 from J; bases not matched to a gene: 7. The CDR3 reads CASSLHPASGGYNEQFF. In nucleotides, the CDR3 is TGCGCCAGCAGCTTGCACCCGGCTAGCGGGGGGTACAATGAGCAGTTCTTC.

The CDR3 is CASSTSGRRAVETQYF. The CDR3 region has the DNA TGTGCCAGTAGTACAAGCGGGAGGAGGGCTGTTGAGACCCAGTACTTC. The chain employs TRBV19 and TRBJ2-5; TRBD2 aligns across 9 bases. There are 16 residues in the CDR3. J was trimmed by 5 bases and V by 4 bases; bases with no gene match: 11. CDR1 and CDR2 (germline): LNHDA, SQIVND (reference sequence).

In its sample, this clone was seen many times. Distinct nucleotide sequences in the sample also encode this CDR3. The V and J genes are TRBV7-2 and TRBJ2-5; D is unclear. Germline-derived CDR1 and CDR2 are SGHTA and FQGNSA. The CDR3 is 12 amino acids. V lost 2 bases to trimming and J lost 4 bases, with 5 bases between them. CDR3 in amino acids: CASSLLRETQYF. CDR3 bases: TGTGCCAGCAGCTTATTACGAGAGACCCAGTACTTC.